This entry features one T cell receptor (beta chain) sequence. Antigen specificity is unknown. TRB was amplified by touch-down multiplex PCR, primer pools A and B combined. TCRdb reworked the multiplex PCR reads into one entry per CDR3 protein, no DNA. In all, the sample yields some 5,900 distinct CDR3 sequences. These data are taken from a study of T cell clusters in autoimmune cytopenias. Study-wide findings and caveats: No cluster-lack signature appeared between secondary cytopenia and chronic lymphocytic leukemia patients, apparently due to lymphoma masking. TRB repertoire shifts in secondary cytopenia and chronic lymphocytic leukemia mostly reflected lymphoma, not autoimmunity. No experiment has yet validated the function of the T cell clusters defined in silico. Primary autoimmune cytopenia patients seemingly lacked the physiological T cell clusters found in healthy donors.

This CDR3 contains 12 residues. CDR1 and CDR2 (germline): KGHDR, SFDVKD. Each sample's input was 250 to 300 ng genomic DNA, some 34,000 genome equivalents. This chain joins TRBV24-1 and TRBJ2-5. Sequencing input: peripheral blood. The sequence was collected from a human donor with an autoimmune cytopenia or autoimmune hepatitis (not recorded which). CDR3 sequence reads: CATRDIQETQYF.